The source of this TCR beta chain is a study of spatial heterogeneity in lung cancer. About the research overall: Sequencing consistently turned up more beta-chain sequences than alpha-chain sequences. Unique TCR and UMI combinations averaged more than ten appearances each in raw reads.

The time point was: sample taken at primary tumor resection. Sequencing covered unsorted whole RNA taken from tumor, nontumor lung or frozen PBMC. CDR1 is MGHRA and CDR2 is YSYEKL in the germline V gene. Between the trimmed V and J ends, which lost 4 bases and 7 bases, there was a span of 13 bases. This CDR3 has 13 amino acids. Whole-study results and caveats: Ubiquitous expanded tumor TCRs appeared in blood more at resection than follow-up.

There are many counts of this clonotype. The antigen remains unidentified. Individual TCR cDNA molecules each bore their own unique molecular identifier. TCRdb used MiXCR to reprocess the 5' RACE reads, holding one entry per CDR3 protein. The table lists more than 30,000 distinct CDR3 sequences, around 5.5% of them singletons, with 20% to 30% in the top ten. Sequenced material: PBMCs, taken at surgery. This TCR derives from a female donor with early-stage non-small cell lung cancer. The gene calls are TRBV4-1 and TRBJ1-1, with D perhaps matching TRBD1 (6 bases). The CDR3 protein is CASSPYRTDEAFF. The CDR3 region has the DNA TGCGCCAGCAGCCCATACCGGACAGATGAAGCTTTCTTT.